The source of this T cell receptor beta chain is a study of beta chain features in type 1 diabetes. Isolated RNA was reverse transcribed in full, so expressed TCRB transcripts were sequenced. Profiling relied on immunoSEQ multiplex PCR, and the TCRdb table lists in-frame clones only, not all of them. This table has 150,000 to 200,000 clones, approximately 9% appearing once. Donors contributed one heparinised blood draw apiece, averaging roughly 0.12 L. Germline lookup yields CDR1 KGHSH and CDR2 LQKENI. Trimming removed 3 bases from V and 1 base from J; junction bases left unmatched: 1. This CDR3 comprises 14 residues.

The chain combines TRBV18 with TRBJ1-1; 8 nucleotides match TRBD1. Specimen: central memory CD4+ T cells from blood. The clonotype was recovered from a woman aged 18-29 years in good health. CDR3 sequence (DNA): TGTGCCAGCTCACCTCAGGGGGCGAACACTGAAGCTTTCTTT. This sequence encodes CASSPQGANTEAFF. Combining the CDR3 with reference TRBV18 and TRBJ1-1 gives the whole variable domain NAGVMQNPRHLVRRRGQEARLRCSPMKGHSHVYWYRQLPEEGLKFMVYLQKENIIDESGMPKERFSAEFPKEGPSILRIQQVVRGDSAAYFCASSPQGANTEAFFGQGTRLTVV.